This TCR beta chain came from a study of regulatory dendritic cells for organ transplantation. CFSE-labeled sorted T cells met regulatory or mature dendritic cells for approximately 5 days. As to this clone: Its antigen is as yet unknown.

Here immunoSEQ multiplex PCR was the method, and the copy in TCRdb shows in-frame clones only, minus some. The repertoire consists of some 10,000 clones, with 65% to 85% occurring once and the leading ten covering roughly 2.5%. The V end lost 5 bases, the J end lost 1 base, and 8 bases lay between the germline ends. CDR3 length: 13 amino acids. Germline lookup yields CDR1 MRHNA and CDR2 SNTAGT. General observations from the study: Considerable individual heterogeneity was seen in alloreactive memory CD8+ T cells.

The chain links TRBV6-4 to TRBJ1-1, with no clear D. This receptor was obtained from a human donor in good health. Sequencing was performed on memory CD4+ T cells from blood cultured with dendritic cells. Stated subset: CD45RO+ memory T cells. The CDR3 nucleotides read TGTGCCAGCAGTTATGAGGAGAACACTGAAGCTTTCTTT. As protein: CASSYEENTEAFF.